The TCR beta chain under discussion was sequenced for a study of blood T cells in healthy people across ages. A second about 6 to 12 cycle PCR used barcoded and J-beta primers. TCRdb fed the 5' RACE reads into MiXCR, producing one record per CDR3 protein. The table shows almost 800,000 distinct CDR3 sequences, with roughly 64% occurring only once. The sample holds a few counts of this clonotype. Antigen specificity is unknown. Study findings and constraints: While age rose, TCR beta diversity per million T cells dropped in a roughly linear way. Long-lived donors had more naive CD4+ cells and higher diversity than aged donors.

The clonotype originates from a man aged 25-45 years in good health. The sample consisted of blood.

CDR3 nucleotide sequence: TGCAGCGTTAAAACAGGTTCCTACGAGCAGTACTTC. Amino acid sequence: CSVKTGSYEQYF. The chain combines TRBV29-1 with TRBJ2-7; D perhaps matches TRBD1 (5 bases). V gave up 5 bases and J gave up 1 base, with 9 bases separating them. Germline V lookup: CDR1 SQVTM, CDR2 ANQGSEA. This CDR3 is 12 amino acids long.